This note documents a single T cell receptor beta chain sequence. Its specificity is unknown. Preparation of the TCRbeta library involved a method that used unique molecular identifiers. TCRdb ran MiXCR on the PCR reads and lists one entry per CDR3 protein. The data hold 200,000 to 250,000 distinct CDR3 sequences, with 20% to 30% observed a single time. This CDR3 region has 14 residues. The germline gives CDR1 ENHRY, CDR2 SYGVKD. Deletions cut 10 bases from V and 0 bases from J, with 13 bases between. The sample is drawn from a study of T-cell reconstitution after alpha-beta-depleted transplantation in children. Overall study findings and caveats: Where alpha-beta T cells came from about two months after transplant was reportedly several hundred expanded graft clones. Hyperexpanded clones declined; after one year, newly produced T cells mostly supplied diversity.

The input for sequencing was PBMCs, mostly from graft donor cells, taken 360 days after TCRalphabeta/CD19-depleted stem cell transplant. The rearrangement links TRBV10-3 to TRBJ1-3, with D tentatively TRBD1 (5 bases). This receptor was identified in a female patient aged 2-15 years who had a stem cell transplant for congenital amegakaryocytic thrombocytopenia, so the T cells may come from the graft donor. CDR3 residues: CATRQPSSGNTIYF. CDR3 DNA: TGTGCCACCCGACAGCCGAGCTCTGGAAACACCATATATTTT.